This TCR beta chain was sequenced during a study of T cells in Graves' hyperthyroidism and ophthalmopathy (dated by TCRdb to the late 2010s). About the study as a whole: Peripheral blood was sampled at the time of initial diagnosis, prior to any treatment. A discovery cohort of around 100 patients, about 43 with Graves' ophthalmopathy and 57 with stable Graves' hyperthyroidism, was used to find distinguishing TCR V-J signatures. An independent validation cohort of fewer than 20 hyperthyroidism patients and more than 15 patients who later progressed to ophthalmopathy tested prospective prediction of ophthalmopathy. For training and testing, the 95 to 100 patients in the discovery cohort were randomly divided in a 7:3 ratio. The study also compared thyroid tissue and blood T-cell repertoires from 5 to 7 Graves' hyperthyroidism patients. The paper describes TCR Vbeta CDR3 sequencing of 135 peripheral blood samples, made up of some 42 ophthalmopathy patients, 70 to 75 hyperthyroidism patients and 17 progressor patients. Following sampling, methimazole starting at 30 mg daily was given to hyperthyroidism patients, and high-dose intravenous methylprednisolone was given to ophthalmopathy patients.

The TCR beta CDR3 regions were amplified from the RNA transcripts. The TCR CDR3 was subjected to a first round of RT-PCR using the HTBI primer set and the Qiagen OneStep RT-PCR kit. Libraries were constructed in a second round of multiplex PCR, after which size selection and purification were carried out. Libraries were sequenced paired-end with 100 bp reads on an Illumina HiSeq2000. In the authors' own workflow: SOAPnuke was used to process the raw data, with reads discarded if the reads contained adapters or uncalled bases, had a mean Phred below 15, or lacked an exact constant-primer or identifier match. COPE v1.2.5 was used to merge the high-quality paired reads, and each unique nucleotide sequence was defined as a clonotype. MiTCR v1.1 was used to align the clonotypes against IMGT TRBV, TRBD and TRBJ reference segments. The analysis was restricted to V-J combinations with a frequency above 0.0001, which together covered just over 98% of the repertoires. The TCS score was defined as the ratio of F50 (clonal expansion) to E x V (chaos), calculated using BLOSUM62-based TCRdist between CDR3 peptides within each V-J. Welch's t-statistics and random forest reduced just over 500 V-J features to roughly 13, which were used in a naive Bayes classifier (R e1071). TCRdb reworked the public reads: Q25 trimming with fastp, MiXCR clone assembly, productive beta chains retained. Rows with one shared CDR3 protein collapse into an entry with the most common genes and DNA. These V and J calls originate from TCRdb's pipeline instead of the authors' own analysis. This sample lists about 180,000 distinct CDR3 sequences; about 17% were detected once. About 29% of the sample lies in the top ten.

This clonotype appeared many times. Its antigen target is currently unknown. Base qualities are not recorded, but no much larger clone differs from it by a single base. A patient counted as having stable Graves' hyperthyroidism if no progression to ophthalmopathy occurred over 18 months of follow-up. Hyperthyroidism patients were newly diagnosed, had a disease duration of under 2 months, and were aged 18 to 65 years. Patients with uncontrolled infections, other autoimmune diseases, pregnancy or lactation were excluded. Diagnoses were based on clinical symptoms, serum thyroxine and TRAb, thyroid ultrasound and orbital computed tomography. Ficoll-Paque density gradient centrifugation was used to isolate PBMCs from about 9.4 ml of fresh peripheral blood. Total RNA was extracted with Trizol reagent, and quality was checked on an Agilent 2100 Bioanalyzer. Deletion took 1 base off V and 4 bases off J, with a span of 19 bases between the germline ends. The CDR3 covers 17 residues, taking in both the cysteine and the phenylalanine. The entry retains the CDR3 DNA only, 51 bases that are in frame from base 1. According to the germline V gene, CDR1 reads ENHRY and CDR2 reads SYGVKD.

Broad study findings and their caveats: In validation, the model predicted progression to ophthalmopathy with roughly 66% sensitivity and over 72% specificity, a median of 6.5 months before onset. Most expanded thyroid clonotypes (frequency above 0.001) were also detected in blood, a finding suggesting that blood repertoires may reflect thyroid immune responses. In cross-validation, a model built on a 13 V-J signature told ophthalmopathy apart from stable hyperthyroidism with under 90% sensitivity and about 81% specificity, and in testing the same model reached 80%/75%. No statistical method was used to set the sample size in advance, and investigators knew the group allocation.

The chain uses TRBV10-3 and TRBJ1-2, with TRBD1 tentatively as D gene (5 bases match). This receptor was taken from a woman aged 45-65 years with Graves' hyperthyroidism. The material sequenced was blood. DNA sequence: TGTGCCATCAGTGAGTTTACTAATTGGCAGGGAGGCTATGGCTACACCTTC. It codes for CAISEFTNWQGGYGYTF.